The 7 T cell receptor beta chains below all came from one sample that was sequenced in a study of OX40 agonist ivuxolimab in advanced cancers. Library preparation employed the immunoSEQ multiplex PCR assay. TCRdb mirrors the immuneACCESS table, restricted to in-frame sequences. Some clones are absent from its copies; in checked studies, under half trace to an unresolved V gene, and the reason for the others is unknown. Present in this sample are about 67,000 clones, about 79% of which were seen just once. 2% to 2.5% of the sample is taken by the ten largest. The specimen was CD4+ or CD8+ T cells sorted from blood, collected in a trial of the OX40 agonist ivuxolimab. Every receptor here comes from an adult with an advanced solid tumor such as melanoma, head and neck, liver or kidney cancer.

This clone has just a few counts. This sequence joins TRBV7-2 and TRBJ2-1, with 7 positions matching TRBD1. V gave up 2 bases and J gave up 4 bases; unmatched junction bases: 5. The CDR3 extends over 15 amino acids. CDR1 is SGHTA and CDR2 is FQGNSA in the germline V gene. CDR3 nucleotides: TGTGCCAGCAGCTTAATTTGGGGACAGTACAATGAGCAGTTCTTC. This encodes CASSLIWGQYNEQFF.

This clone is a singleton in its sample. The rearrangement links TRBV4-3 to TRBJ2-2; D not resolved. There are 14 residues in the CDR3. V was shortened by 1 base and J by 0 bases, with 3 bases between the two germline ends. Germline CDR1 LGHNA, CDR2 YSLEER. CDR3 sequence: CASSQVSNTGELFF. CDR3 nucleotides: TGCGCCAGCAGCCAAGTTTCGAACACCGGGGAGCTGTTTTTT.

The chain joins TRBV6-4 to TRBJ2-4; 7 bases fit TRBD1. Germline loops: CDR1 MRHNA, CDR2 SNTAGT. The CDR3 contains 14 residues. V shed 3 bases, J shed 7 bases, and the junction held 6 bases outside the gene matches. CDR3 protein: CASSERGPFNIQYF. The CDR3 nucleotides read TGTGCCAGCAGTGAAAGGGGGCCGTTTAACATTCAGTACTTC.

V usage is TRBV9 and J usage is TRBJ2-7; D gene ambiguous. The germline CDR1 and CDR2 sequences are SGDLS and YYNGEE. This CDR3 is built from 16 residues. Trimming took off 0 bases at V and 6 bases at J, with 19 bases between the two ends. The DNA for the CDR3 is TGTGCCAGCAGCGTAGGGCTTGACCGTTTAATCGGCGAGCAGTACTTC. This translates into CASSVGLDRLIGEQYF.

The rearrangement links TRBV7-8 to TRBJ1-2, with 7 nucleotides matching TRBD1. CDR1 SGHVS and CDR2 FQNEAQ come from the germline V gene. Trimming took 1 base from V and 7 from J; bases not matched to a gene: 6. The CDR3 length is 14 residues. CDR3: CASSLVQGGSGYTF. In DNA form, the CDR3 reads TGTGCCAGCAGCTTAGTTCAGGGGGGTAGTGGCTACACCTTC.

The J gene is TRBJ1-4, the V gene TRBV6-5; no clear D gene. The CDR3 is made up of 13 amino acids. Trimming took 7 bases from V and 2 from J, leaving 8 bases between them. Germline V gene lookup returns CDR1 MNHEY and CDR2 SVGAGI. The CDR3 protein is CASKLSTNEKLFF. The CDR3 coding sequence is TGTGCCAGCAAGTTGTCGACTAATGAAAAACTGTTTTTT.

The chain combines TRBV28 with TRBJ1-3; 11 positions match TRBD1. This CDR3 has 18 residues. The junction had 11 bases not matched to a gene; V was cut back by 6 bases and J by 1 base. Germline V gene lookup returns CDR1 MDHEN and CDR2 SYDVKM. CDR3 sequence (DNA): TGTGCCAGCAGCACACCTACGGGACAGGGGGTTTCTGGAAACACCATATATTTT. Residues: CASSTPTGQGVSGNTIYF.